A single sample gave rise to the 21 T cell receptor beta chains below, sequenced in a study of blood T cell repertoires in COVID-19. The method was immunoSEQ multiplex PCR; TCRdb's version includes in-frame clones alone and lacks a portion of them. The top ten clones hold 1.5% to 2% of a sample with some 150,000 clones, about nine tenths of them seen once. Sequenced material: peripheral blood. All receptors derive from a human donor in a cohort sampled during active COVID-19.

CDR3: CASRLQDRGRTNEKLFF. CDR3 DNA sequence: TGTGCCAGCAGACTCCAAGACAGGGGGAGAACTAATGAAAAACTGTTTTTT. The rearrangement links TRBV21-1 to TRBJ1-4; TRBD1 reflects the table's D call only, with no check against the DNA. TRBV21-1 is deemed a pseudogene. The CDR3 length is 17 residues.

The V and J genes are TRBV19 and TRBJ2-7, with D perhaps TRBD2 (6 bases). CDR1 is LNHDA and CDR2 is SQIVND in the germline V gene (reference sequence). V gave up 5 bases and J gave up 2 bases, with 16 bases separating them. The CDR3 is 15 amino acids. The DNA for the CDR3 is TGTGCCAGTAGTTTCAGCGGAGGGGCCACCTACGAGCAGTACTTC. Translating gives CASSFSGGATYEQYF.

The chain couples TRBV7-8 to TRBJ2-1, with D possibly TRBD2 on 5 matching bases. In germline, CDR1 is SGHVS, CDR2 FQNEAQ. V was cut by 3 bases and J by 7 bases, with 19 bases left in between. The CDR3 contains 16 residues. The CDR3 here is CASSFPGLNLGNEQFF. CDR3 in DNA: TGTGCCAGCAGCTTCCCTGGACTGAATTTGGGGAATGAGCAGTTCTTC.

The sample holds one count of this clone. The rearrangement joins TRBV12-5 to TRBJ1-1, with D hard to call. The germline CDR1 and CDR2 sequences are LGHNT and FRNRAP. Trimming took 6 bases from V and 6 from J, leaving 11 bases between them. The CDR3 length is 12 residues. As DNA, the CDR3 is TGTGCTAGTGGCTTCAAAGGAGCTGAAGCTTTCTTT. This sequence encodes CASGFKGAEAFF.

The chain links TRBV4-3 to TRBJ2-3, with D hard to call. CDR3 length: 13 residues. The germline V gene encodes CDR1 LGHNA and CDR2 YSLEER. With 1 base removed from V and 6 bases from J, the gap between germline ends came to 8 bases. CDR3 protein: CASSQASSDTQYF. Written as DNA, the CDR3 is TGCGCCAGCAGCCAAGCCTCGTCTGATACGCAGTATTTT.

This clone showed up just once. One end of the junction does not line up with germline, which may come from a read error. The chain uses TRBV27 and TRBJ1-5; the match to TRBD1 covers 7 bases. Germline assignment: CDR1 MNHEY and CDR2 SMNVEV (reference sequence). CDR3 length: 14 residues. CDR3 region: CASRLQGTGQPQRF. The CDR3 nucleotides are TGTGCCAGCAGATTACAGGGGACGGGACAGCCCCAGCGTTTT.

The chain couples TRBV29-1 to TRBJ1-1; 8 bases agree with TRBD1. The V gene end was trimmed by 4 bases and the J gene end by 10 bases; junction bases not matched to a gene: 5. This CDR3 has 11 residues. Germline V gene sequence: CDR1 SQVTM, CDR2 ANQGSEA. The CDR3 nucleotides read TGCAGCGTTGGGGGACAGGCTGGAGCTTTCTTT. This sequence encodes CSVGGQAGAFF.

The J gene is TRBJ1-1, the V gene TRBV2; no clear D gene. The CDR3 is 14 amino acids. Between the trimmed V and J ends, which lost 5 bases and 5 bases, there was a span of 15 bases. Looked up from germline, CDR1 is SNHLY and CDR2 is FYNNEI. The CDR3 nucleotides are TGTGCCAGCAGTTCTTTTACGTGGGAGACTGAAGCTTTCTTT. This sequence encodes CASSSFTWETEAFF.

The J gene is TRBJ2-1, the V gene TRBV7-8; D is perhaps TRBD1 (6 bases). The CDR3 sequence is 13 residues long. CDR1 is SGHVS and CDR2 is FQNEAQ in the germline V gene. The V and J ends lost 1 base and 9 bases respectively, with 10 bases between them. This CDR3 is CASSLVYRVEQFF. The CDR3 nucleotides are TGTGCCAGCAGCTTAGTATACAGGGTTGAGCAGTTCTTC.

The chain carries TRBV4-1 and TRBJ2-7; TRBD1 aligns across 11 bases. Trimming at V came to 3 bases and at J to 4 bases, leaving 5 bases not matched to a gene. Germline CDR1 MGHRA, CDR2 YSYEKL. This CDR3 comprises 15 residues. The CDR3: CASSQPGQGVYEQYF. DNA of the CDR3: TGCGCCAGCAGCCAGCCGGGACAGGGGGTATACGAGCAGTACTTC.

The chain couples TRBV6-1 to TRBJ1-2; tentative D call: TRBD1 (5 bases). Looked up from germline, CDR1 is MNHNS and CDR2 is SASEGT. V was clipped by 1 base and J by 6 bases, with 18 bases between them. The CDR3 is 16 residues long. The CDR3 DNA follows: TGTGCCAGCAGTGAAGTTCAGGGAGGGGATATCGATGGCTACACCTTC. Translated, it gives CASSEVQGGDIDGYTF.

The chain is built from TRBV12-3 or TRBV12-4 and TRBJ2-5, with D maybe TRBD1 (5 bases). The length of the CDR3 is 12 residues. Trimming stripped 3 bases from V and 6 bases from J, with 8 bases between. CDR3 nucleotides: TGTGCCAGCAGTTTTAACAGGCAGACCCAGTACTTC. Its protein is CASSFNRQTQYF.

This clone was detected only once. V is TRBV10-3 and J is TRBJ2-2, with unresolved D. The CDR3 loop spans 13 amino acids. Germline CDR1 reads ENHRY; CDR2 reads SYGVKD. With 3 bases removed from V and 1 base from J, the gap between germline ends came to 3 bases. The CDR3 region is CAISDQNTGELFF. The DNA of the CDR3 is TGTGCCATCAGTGACCAGAACACCGGGGAGCTGTTTTTT.

The J gene is TRBJ1-4, the V gene TRBV6-6, with a weak D call TRBD1 (5 bases). Trimming took 6 bases from V and 4 from J, leaving 12 bases between them. The CDR3 spans 14 residues. Germline V lookup: CDR1 MNHNY, CDR2 SVGAGI (reference sequence). The CDR3 region has the DNA TGTGCCAGCAGACCCACGGGGGGTAATGAAAAACTGTTTTTT. It codes for CASRPTGGNEKLFF.

V gene TRBV5-1 combines with J gene TRBJ1-1; D might be TRBD1 (6 bases). The CDR3 consists of 14 residues. V was trimmed by 0 bases and J by 7 bases, leaving 13 bases between them. Germline V gene sequence: CDR1 SGHRS, CDR2 YFSETQ. The CDR3 spells CASSLALGAGEAFF. The DNA of the CDR3 is TGCGCCAGCAGCTTGGCTCTGGGGGCTGGTGAAGCTTTCTTT.

The rearrangement links TRBV4-1 to TRBJ1-3; no reliable D call. The CDR3 covers 16 residues. The germline gives CDR1 MGHRA, CDR2 YSYEKL. V was clipped by 3 bases and J by 4 bases, with 16 bases between them. CDR3 in DNA: TGCGCCAGCAGCCAGCACACGGAGGGTTCCGGAAACACCATATATTTT. Translating gives CASSQHTEGSGNTIYF.

The chain recombines TRBV15 with TRBJ1-1; possibly TRBD1 for D (5 bases). The CDR3 extends over 18 amino acids. Between the trimmed V and J ends, which lost 0 bases and 0 bases, there was a span of 17 bases. The germline V gene has CDR1 LNHNV and CDR2 YYDKDF (reference sequence). CDR3 nucleotides: TGTGCCACCAGCAGAGATTCGTTCTTCGGGGGTATGAACACTGAAGCTTTCTTT. Encoded protein: CATSRDSFFGGMNTEAFF.

This clone has only one observation. V is TRBV27 and J is TRBJ2-7; no clear D gene. The ends were cut back, 5 bases at V and 0 bases at J, with 8 bases in the middle. CDR1 is MNHEY, CDR2 SMNVEV, per germline (reference sequence). The CDR3 has 13 residues. CDR3 DNA sequence: TGTGCCAGCAGTGCCGGTTCCTCCTACGAGCAGTACTTC. Amino acid sequence: CASSAGSSYEQYF.

The chain employs TRBV5-1 and TRBJ1-6, with D possibly matching TRBD1 (5 bases). CDR3 length: 15 amino acids. V was trimmed by 0 bases and J by 9 bases, leaving 13 bases between them. The germline V gene has CDR1 SGHRS and CDR2 YFSETQ. DNA of the CDR3: TGCGCCAGCAGCTTGGATCTAGGGGCTGGTTCACCCCTCCACTTT. This gives the protein CASSLDLGAGSPLHF.

The V call is TRBV19, the J call TRBJ1-2; TRBD1 matches 9 bases. V trimming: 4 bases; J trimming: 5 bases; junction bases outside the gene matches: 2. The length of the CDR3 is 13 residues. Per the germline V gene, CDR1 is LNHDA and CDR2 is SQIVND (reference sequence). The CDR3 DNA sequence: TGTGCCAGTAGTACGGGACAGGGTTATGGCTACACCTTC. It translates to CASSTGQGYGYTF.

The V gene is TRBV7-6, the J gene TRBJ1-2, with D possibly matching TRBD1 (5 bases). Germline CDR1 SGHVS, CDR2 FNYEAQ. The CDR3 length is 11 residues. Trimming stripped 8 bases from V and 5 bases from J, with 9 bases between. CDR3 sequence reads: CASGDSYGYTF. Written as DNA, the CDR3 is TGTGCCAGCGGGGACTCTTATGGCTACACCTTC.